The 3 T cell receptor beta chains reported below all come from one sample, sequenced in a study of shared clonotypes between healthy human individuals. The naive CD8 fraction comprised CD45RO-negative cells positively selected for CCR7 and excluded terminally differentiated effector memory CD45RA+ cells. Libraries were prepared by immunoSEQ multiplex PCR; TCRdb keeps only in-frame clonotypes and omits some of them. The table shows about 2 million clones, with about 95% occurring only once. Sequencing was carried out using naive CD8+ T cells sorted from blood. The receptors originated from a man between 18 and 29 years old in good health.

Comment on this clone: This sample includes further DNA sequences coding for the same CDR3. The gene calls are TRBV4-1 and TRBJ2-5; TRBD2 matches 11 bases. The V segment lost 4 bases and the J segment 5 bases; nucleotides outside the gene matches: 3. CDR1 and CDR2 (germline): MGHRA, YSYEKL. CDR3 size: 14 residues. The CDR3 DNA sequence: TGCGCCAGCAGCCCGTTAGCGGGAGGGGAGACCCAGTACTTC. This encodes CASSPLAGGETQYF.

The CDR3 loop is CASSRVTYEQYF. The CDR3 bases are TGTGCCAGCAGCAGGGTCACCTACGAGCAGTACTTC. The rearrangement links TRBV7-9 to TRBJ2-7, with no clear D. The V end was cut by 5 bases, the J end by 2 bases, with 7 bases between. This CDR3 region has 12 residues. Germline V CDR1 and CDR2: SEHNR, FQNEAQ (reference sequence).

The gene calls are TRBV7-9 and TRBJ1-1; TRBD1 might be the D (5 bases). This CDR3 comprises 13 residues. Trimming removed 5 bases at V and 6 bases at J, with 13 bases between. The germline V gene encodes CDR1 SEHNR and CDR2 FQNEAQ (reference sequence). The CDR3 DNA reads TGTGCCAGCAGCCTAACCTCGGGACCTGAAGCTTTCTTT. The encoded protein is CASSLTSGPEAFF.